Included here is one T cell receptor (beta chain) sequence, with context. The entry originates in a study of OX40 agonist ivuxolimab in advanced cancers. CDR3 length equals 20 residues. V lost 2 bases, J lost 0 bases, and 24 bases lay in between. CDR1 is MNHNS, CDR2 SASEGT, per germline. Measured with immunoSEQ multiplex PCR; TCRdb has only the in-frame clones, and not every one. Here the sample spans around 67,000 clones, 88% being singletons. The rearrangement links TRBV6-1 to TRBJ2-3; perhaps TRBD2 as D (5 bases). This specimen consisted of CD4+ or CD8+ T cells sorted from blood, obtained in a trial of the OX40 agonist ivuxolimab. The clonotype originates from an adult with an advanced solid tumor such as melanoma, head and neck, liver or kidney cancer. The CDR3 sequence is CASSELSPTLGGPSTDTQYF. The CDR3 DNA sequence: TGTGCCAGCAGTGAACTATCCCCAACCCTAGGCGGGCCCAGCACAGATACGCAGTATTTT.